This TCR beta chain was sequenced for a study of blood T cells in healthy people across ages (dated by TCRdb to about 2015). Describing the broader study: In model experiments, template switching captured roughly one uniquely barcoded TCR beta cDNA molecule for every two T cells. Four age groups were formed from the donors: young (average approximately 15 years), middle-aged (around 41), aged (about 62) and long-lived (more than 75). To avoid experimental bias, donors of different ages were distributed randomly across sequencing lanes. Age-related changes in TCR beta repertoire diversity were measured in the study by deep sequencing normalized with unique cDNA molecular identifiers. Using the same blood draw, the study looked at two additional independent replicas of 1 million unique cDNA reads for two donors, one aged 18 to 30 and the other aged 80 or older. Points the paper makes about the study in general: Compared with the aged group, the long-lived group had more naive CD4+ T cells, fewer expanded clones and increased TCR diversity, suggesting age selection. Observed TCR beta diversity per million T cells fell roughly linearly with age, and a significant reduction was already apparent by age roughly 40. Estimates of total diversity based on one million sequenced T cells were considered lower bounds and underestimates. Because donor CMV infection status was unknown, age-related changes in expanded clonotypes were potentially confounded. Because profiling used bulk unsorted PBMCs, naive and antigen-experienced compartments could not be compared conclusively. There was a strong correlation between observed TCR beta diversity and the percentage of naive T cells measured by flow cytometry.

Donors were 39 systemically healthy Caucasian individuals from Russia aged roughly 6 to 90 years. Each donor gave ten milliliters of peripheral blood, drawn into EDTA-treated Vacutainer tubes. PBMCs were isolated by Ficoll-Paque density-gradient centrifugation, with at least 7 million obtained per sample. Total RNA was extracted from PBMCs with Trizol reagent, with at least 6 micrograms obtained per sample. For every donor, an aliquot of PBMCs went through flow cytometry to measure the percentages of naive CD45RAhigh/CD27high T cells. On this clonotype: Its cognate antigen has yet to be identified. No much larger clonotype is one base removed from it; base qualities were not supplied.

Its CDR3 holds 18 amino acids, cysteine through phenylalanine. Here the CDR3 DNA is all that survives: 54 bases in frame from base 1. CDR1 and CDR2 are drawn from the germline V gene: LGHNA, YSLEER. Cut back by 0 bases and 0 bases, the V and J ends lie 12 bases apart. The library was made by 5' RACE. Sequencing took place on an Illumina HiSeq 2500. A second PCR of roughly 6 to 11 cycles was performed with a sample-barcoded 5' primer and a J-beta primer mix. Each TCR beta cDNA molecule received a unique molecular identifier from a template-switch 5' adaptor carrying 12 random nucleotides. Each sample yielded at least 3 million CDR3-containing paired-end reads. First-strand cDNA synthesis was performed from all RNA using the Mint cDNA synthesis kit, with priming by a TRBC-specific oligonucleotide. All cDNA was treated with uracil-DNA glycosylase and then went through a first 18-cycle PCR with the universal primers M1SS and BC2_uni_R. The paper's data handling went like this. For normalization, 1 million high-quality reads were randomly selected from each sample, with every read carrying a distinct molecular identifier. Instead of being binned into consensus sequences, reads with shared molecular identifiers were discarded. CDR3 identification, clonotype clustering and error correction used MiTCR with a Q25 quality threshold and the strictest error-elimination algorithm. Lower-bound total TCR beta diversity was estimated with a nonparametric unseen species model using Euler transformation. In-frame beta chains were kept once TCRdb had trimmed the public reads at Q25 with fastp and called clones with MiXCR. Each CDR3 protein appears once, grouped with its most common genes and DNA. These V and J calls originate from TCRdb's pipeline instead of the authors' own analysis. The sample table holds 1.5 million to 2 million distinct CDR3 sequences, of which roughly 28% were seen once. Of the sample, roughly 8.2% falls within the top ten clones.

The sample consisted of blood. The chain is made from TRBV4-3 and TRBJ1-6; perhaps TRBD1 is the D gene, with 6 bases matching. The origin of this receptor is a woman under 40 in good health. In nucleotides, the sequence is TGCGCCAGCAGCCAAGATCGGGGACAAAGCTCCTATAATTCACCCCTCCACTTT. It translates to CASSQDRGQSSYNSPLHF.